The T cell receptor beta chain described here comes from a study of T cells in Graves' hyperthyroidism and ophthalmopathy. RNA transcripts served as the template for amplifying TCR beta CDR3 regions. A first-round RT-PCR of the TCR CDR3 used the HTBI primer set. MiXCR, applied by TCRdb to the multiplex PCR reads, yields one record per CDR3 protein. This sample yields about 250,000 distinct CDR3 sequences, of which about 25% are seen a single time; 35% belongs to the top ten. Many counts were recorded for this clonotype. Germline V gene lookup returns CDR1 MDHEN and CDR2 SYDVKM. V dropped 6 bases and J dropped 7; count of bases not matched to a gene: 10. This CDR3 is 14 amino acids long.

The sample was blood. The chain couples TRBV28 to TRBJ2-5, with TRBD1 matching over 8 bases. The source of this sequence is a woman in her forties with Graves' ophthalmopathy. The CDR3 loop reads CASSLRTGSLTQYF. The CDR3 DNA sequence: TGTGCCAGCAGCCTCAGGACAGGGAGTTTGACCCAGTACTTC.